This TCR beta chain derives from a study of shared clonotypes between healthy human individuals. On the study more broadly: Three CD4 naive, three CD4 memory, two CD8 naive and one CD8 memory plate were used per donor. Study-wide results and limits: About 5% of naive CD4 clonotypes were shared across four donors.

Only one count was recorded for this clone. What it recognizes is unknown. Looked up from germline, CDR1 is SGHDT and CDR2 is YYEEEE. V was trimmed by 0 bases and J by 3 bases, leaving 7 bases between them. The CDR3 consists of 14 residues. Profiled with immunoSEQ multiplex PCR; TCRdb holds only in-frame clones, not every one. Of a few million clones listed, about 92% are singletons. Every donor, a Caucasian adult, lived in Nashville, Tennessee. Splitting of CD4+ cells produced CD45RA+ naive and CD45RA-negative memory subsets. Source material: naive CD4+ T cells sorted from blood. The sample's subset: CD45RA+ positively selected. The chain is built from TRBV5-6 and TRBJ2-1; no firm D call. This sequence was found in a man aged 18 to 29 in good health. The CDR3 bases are TGTGCCAGCAGCTTGGGGGGATACTACAATGAGCAGTTCTTC. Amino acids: CASSLGGYYNEQFF.